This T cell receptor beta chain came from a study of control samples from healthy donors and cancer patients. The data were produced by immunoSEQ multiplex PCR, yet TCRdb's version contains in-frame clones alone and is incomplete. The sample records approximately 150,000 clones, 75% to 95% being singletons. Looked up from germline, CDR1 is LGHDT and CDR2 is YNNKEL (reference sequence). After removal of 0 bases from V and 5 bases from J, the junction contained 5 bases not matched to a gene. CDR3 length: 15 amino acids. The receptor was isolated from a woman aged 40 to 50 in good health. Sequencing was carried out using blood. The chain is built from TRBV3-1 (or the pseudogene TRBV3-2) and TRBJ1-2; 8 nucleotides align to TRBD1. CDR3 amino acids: CASSQEGTGVYGYTF. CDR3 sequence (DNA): TGTGCCAGCAGCCAAGAAGGGACAGGAGTATATGGCTACACCTTC.